The rows below give T cell receptor beta chains drawn from one sample of a study of patients and donors after allogeneic stem cell transplantation. From the RT-PCR reads, TCRdb called clonotypes with MiXCR, one entry per CDR3 protein. Among approximately 250,000 distinct CDR3 sequences listed, roughly 13% were seen once. The source material was blood, either unsorted or a sorted T cell fraction (not recorded which). Every receptor here comes from a human donor who was either an allogeneic HSCT recipient or a stem cell or donor lymphocyte infusion donor (not recorded which). It is not recorded whose cells these are; they may come from a transplant donor. Both conserved end residues are part of each CDR3. The D gene is left open where the match is weak. Clone size appears in some rows only: once, few, many, or a class for an expanded clone.

few	TRBD1	TRBJ1-5	TRBV19	CASRRDRGENQPQHF	TGTGCCAGTAGACGTGACAGGGGTGAGAATCAGCCCCAGCATTTT
few	TRBD1	TRBJ1-4	TRBV5-6	CASSLQGAYEKLFF	TGTGCCAGCAGCTTACAGGGGGCCTATGAAAAACTGTTTTTT
few	NA	TRBJ1-5	TRBV2	CASSEEGRGFPYSNQPQHF	TGTGCCAGCAGTGAAGAGGGCAGGGGATTCCCTTATAGCAATCAGCCCCAGCATTTT
many	NA	TRBJ2-5	TRBV12-3/TRBV12-4	CASSLTPRGGPPETQYF	TGTGCCAGCAGTTTAACCCCTAGGGGGGGGCCACCAGAGACCCAGTACTTC
NA	TRBD1	TRBJ1-2	TRBV19	CASSIDPQGGYTF	TGTGCCAGTAGTATAGATCCACAGGGGGGCTACACCTTC
few	TRBD2	TRBJ2-2	TRBV6-1	CASLRGGTNTGELFF	TGTGCCAGCTTACGGGGGGGGACGAACACCGGGGAGCTGTTTTTT
many	NA	TRBJ2-7	TRBV12-3/TRBV12-4	CASSLGHAGEQYF	TGTGCCAGCAGTTTAGGACATGCGGGCGAGCAGTACTTC
many	NA	TRBJ2-3	TRBV18	CASSQSTDTQYF	TGTGCCAGCTCACAGTCAACAGATACGCAGTATTTT
NA	TRBD1	TRBJ1-1	TRBV7-2	CASSRSTGSNTEAFF	TGTGCCAGCAGCCGATCGACAGGGTCGAACACTGAAGCTTTCTTT
NA	TRBD2	TRBJ2-4	TRBV2	CASSEDLAGVGNF	TGTGCCAGCAGTGAGGACCTAGCGGGGGTCGGTAACTTC
many	NA	TRBJ2-7	TRBV5-1	CASSMGSTPYEQYF	TGCGCCAGCAGCATGGGGTCCACCCCCTACGAGCAGTACTTC
many	NA	TRBJ1-1	TRBV12-3/TRBV12-4	CASSYGVSTEAFF	TGTGCCAGCAGTTACGGCGTAAGCACTGAAGCTTTCTTT
few	NA	TRBJ1-1	TRBV25-1	CASSRAAMNTEAFF	TGTGCCAGCAGTCGGGCAGCCATGAACACTGAAGCTTTCTTT
once	NA	TRBJ2-3	TRBV29-1	CSASGWGGHKNTQYF	TGCAGCGCCTCCGGGTGGGGGGGCCATAAGAATACGCAGTATTTT
few	NA	TRBJ1-5	TRBV25-1	CASSDRADSNQPQHF	TGTGCCAGCAGTGATCGGGCGGATAGCAATCAGCCCCAGCATTTT
many	NA	TRBJ1-1	TRBV24-1	CATRDRQYTEAFF	TGTGCCACCAGAGATAGACAGTACACTGAAGCTTTCTTT